What follows are 28 T cell receptor beta chains derived from one specimen sequenced in a study of radiation and T cells in renal cell carcinoma. As to time point: blood 2 weeks post-SBRT. Treatment in this sample: 15 Gy SBRT to primary tumor, nephrectomy 4 weeks later. Generated by immunoSEQ multiplex PCR, the TCRdb table keeps only in-frame clones and is missing some. Among approximately 61,000 clones listed, 70% to 80% were seen once. The source was blood, collected from a patient whose treatment included radiotherapy and nephrectomy. These receptors were obtained from a man in his sixties with renal cell carcinoma.

The V gene is TRBV6-1, the J gene TRBJ2-3; 10 bases are a match to TRBD2. The junction had 11 bases not matched to a gene; V was cut back by 6 bases and J by 5 bases. Germline V gives CDR1 MNHNS, CDR2 SASEGT. This CDR3 has 16 residues. The CDR3 bases are TGTGCCAGCAGGGAAATACCGGGACTAGCGATAGATACGCAGTATTTT. Its translation is CASREIPGLAIDTQYF.

The sample holds a few counts of this clone. The rearrangement links TRBV7-2 to TRBJ2-2; 7 nucleotides agree with TRBD2. Trimming took 5 bases from V and 4 from J; bases not matched to a gene: 16. CDR1 and CDR2 (germline): SGHTA, FQGNSA. CDR3 length: 18 residues. CDR3 sequence reads: CASSGTTGGMRATGELFF. CDR3 coding DNA: TGTGCCAGCAGCGGGACTACCGGGGGGATGCGGGCCACCGGGGAGCTGTTTTTT.

The CDR3 nucleotides read TGTGCCAGCAGTGACTCGGTTCCGGGACACGGGGGCGAGCAGTACTTC. Its translation is CASSDSVPGHGGEQYF. The J gene is TRBJ2-7, the V gene TRBV6-4; the D call may be TRBD1 or TRBD2 (6 bases each). The CDR3 is made up of 16 amino acids. The V gene's germline CDR1 is MRHNA and CDR2 SNTAGT. V was cut by 0 bases and J by 6 bases, with 18 bases left in between.

The chain has TRBV19 and TRBJ2-3; D is perhaps TRBD2 (6 bases). The V gene's germline CDR1 is LNHDA and CDR2 SQIVND (reference sequence). The CDR3 covers 14 residues. Trimming stripped 7 bases from V and 2 bases from J, with 13 bases between. The CDR3 region has the DNA TGTGCCAGTATGAACCGGGGGTTCACAGATACGCAGTATTTT. This translates into CASMNRGFTDTQYF.

The chain combines TRBV4-3 with TRBJ2-5; D unresolved. Per germline, CDR1 LGHNA and CDR2 YSLEER. V was cut by 0 bases and J by 7 bases, with 15 bases left in between. The CDR3 contains 15 residues. CDR3 nucleotides: TGCGCCAGCAGCCAAGATCAACCAGGTCTGGGGACCCAGTACTTC. This encodes CASSQDQPGLGTQYF.

CDR3 sequence: CASSVESTDTQYF. In nucleotides, the CDR3 is TGTGCCAGCAGCGTAGAGAGCACAGATACGCAGTATTTT. The rearrangement uses TRBV9 and TRBJ2-3; D uncertain. The CDR3 is made up of 13 amino acids. The germline V and J ends were trimmed by 0 bases and 0 bases, with 2 bases remaining between them. Germline loops: CDR1 SGDLS, CDR2 YYNGEE.

This rearrangement joins TRBV7-3 to TRBJ1-1; 9 nucleotides align to TRBD1. The V gene end was trimmed by 6 bases and the J gene end by 1 base; junction bases not matched to a gene: 3. CDR3 size: 14 residues. Germline V gene lookup returns CDR1 SGHTA and CDR2 FQGTGA. The CDR3 nucleotides read TGTGCCAGCAGATTACAGGGGGCGAACACTGAAGCTTTCTTT. Its translation: CASRLQGANTEAFF.

The rearrangement links TRBV19 to TRBJ1-1; tentatively, D is TRBD1 (5 bases). The CDR3 runs 13 residues. Trimming cost V 7 bases and J 4 bases, with 13 bases left between them. Germline CDR1 LNHDA, CDR2 SQIVND (reference sequence). Here the CDR3 reads CASIAGRGTEAFF. As DNA, the CDR3 is TGTGCCAGTATCGCAGGGAGAGGCACTGAAGCTTTCTTT.

This clone appeared a few times. This rearrangement joins TRBV30 to TRBJ1-1; 8 bases agree with TRBD1. There are 13 residues in the CDR3. Per germline, CDR1 GTSNPN and CDR2 SVGIG (reference sequence). V was pared by 0 bases and J by 4 bases, with 1 base of the junction left unmatched. The CDR3 loop is CAWSVTGGTEAFF. DNA for the CDR3: TGTGCCTGGAGTGTCACAGGGGGCACTGAAGCTTTCTTT. Supplemented by reference TRBV30 and TRBJ1-1, the full variable domain reads SQTIHQWPATLVQPVGSPLSLECTVEGTSNPNLYWYRQAAGRGLQLLFYSVGIGQISSEVPQNLSASRPQDRQFILSSKKLLLSDSGFYLCAWSVTGGTEAFFGQGTRLTVV.

This chain uses TRBV11-1 with TRBJ2-2; 10 bases match TRBD2. The germline V gene encodes CDR1 SGHAT and CDR2 FQDESV (reference sequence). V trimming: 5 bases; J trimming: 7 bases; junction bases outside the gene matches: 7. The CDR3 is 15 residues long. Here the CDR3 reads CASSPSGRAGGELFF. The DNA for the CDR3 is TGTGCCAGCAGCCCGAGCGGGAGGGCGGGCGGGGAGCTGTTTTTT.

The chain links TRBV10-3 to TRBJ1-5; 9 positions agree with TRBD1. Looked up from germline, CDR1 is ENHRY and CDR2 is SYGVKD. The CDR3 has 13 amino acids. Trimming took 6 bases from V and 5 from J; bases not matched to a gene: 2. CDR3 in amino acids: CAISRDRDQPQHF. CDR3 coding DNA: TGTGCCATCAGCCGGGACAGGGATCAGCCCCAGCATTTT.

V gene TRBV29-1 combines with J gene TRBJ1-2, with a possible D match to TRBD1 (5 bases). Germline assignment: CDR1 SQVTM and CDR2 ANQGSEA. The CDR3 contains 14 residues. Trimming took off 3 bases at V and 4 bases at J, with 15 bases between the two ends. CDR3 nucleotide sequence: TGCAGCGTTGATCAAGGGAGGGGTGGCTATGGCTACACCTTC. Protein: CSVDQGRGGYGYTF.

The V gene is TRBV29-1, the J gene TRBJ1-1; 7 nucleotides agree with TRBD1. The germline gives CDR1 SQVTM, CDR2 ANQGSEA. Trimming removed 7 bases from V and 0 bases from J; junction bases left unmatched: 5. This CDR3 has 13 residues. The DNA of the CDR3 is TGCAGCGCCGAGACAGGGATGAACACTGAAGCTTTCTTT. Amino acids: CSAETGMNTEAFF.

This clone was counted a few times. V and J are TRBV9 and TRBJ1-2; no definite D call. Trimming stripped 0 bases from V and 8 bases from J, with 14 bases between. CDR1 SGDLS and CDR2 YYNGEE come from the germline V gene. The CDR3 totals 14 residues. CDR3 sequence reads: CASSVDIDSKGYTF. The CDR3 region has the DNA TGTGCCAGCAGCGTAGACATTGACTCGAAAGGCTACACCTTC.

The chain employs TRBV27 and TRBJ2-5; TRBD1 agrees at 8 bases. V shed 5 bases, J shed 5 bases, and the junction held 10 bases outside the gene matches. Germline CDR1 reads MNHEY; CDR2 reads SMNVEV (reference sequence). The CDR3 consists of 15 residues. In nucleotides, the CDR3 is TGTGCCAGCAGTCTAGGACAGGGTTTGACGGAGACCCAGTACTTC. This translates into CASSLGQGLTETQYF.

J is TRBJ1-1 and V is TRBV5-1; TRBD1 aligns across 10 bases. Germline loops: CDR1 SGHRS, CDR2 YFSETQ. The trim removed 1 base at V and 1 base at J, leaving 7 bases unmatched. This CDR3 contains 17 residues. As DNA, the CDR3 is TGCGCCAGCAGCTTGCCGGACAGGGGGGCCCGGAACACTGAAGCTTTCTTT. This gives the protein CASSLPDRGARNTEAFF.

The V gene is TRBV5-1, the J gene TRBJ2-7; 10 positions match TRBD1. The CDR3 totals 14 residues. The germline CDR1 and CDR2 sequences are SGHRS and YFSETQ. V trimming: 0 bases; J trimming: 5 bases; junction bases outside the gene matches: 2. The CDR3 here is CASSLAGTGDEQYF. DNA of the CDR3: TGCGCCAGCAGCTTGGCCGGGACAGGGGACGAGCAGTACTTC.

This rearrangement joins TRBV14 to TRBJ2-3; TRBD2 agrees at 7 bases. The V gene end was trimmed by 4 bases and the J gene end by 5 bases; junction bases not matched to a gene: 6. Germline CDR1 reads SGHDN; CDR2 reads FVKESK. The CDR3 runs 14 residues. The DNA for the CDR3 is TGTGCCAGCAGCCCCCAAGGGAGGGGAGATACGCAGTATTTT. Translation gives CASSPQGRGDTQYF.

The chain employs TRBV10-3 and TRBJ2-3, with 7 bases that match TRBD2. Germline V gene sequence: CDR1 ENHRY, CDR2 SYGVKD. The CDR3 has 15 amino acids. Trimming cost V 0 bases and J 2 bases; bases outside gene matches: 2. In DNA form, the CDR3 reads TGTGCCATCAGTGAGTCAGCGGGGCTCACAGATACGCAGTATTTT. This gives the protein CAISESAGLTDTQYF.

In nucleotides, the CDR3 is TGTGCCAGCAGCTCCGCGGGGGCCTACGAGCAGTACGTC. Translated, it gives CASSSAGAYEQYV. The V gene is TRBV7-8, the J gene TRBJ2-7, with 7 positions matching TRBD2. The J segment lost 2 bases and the V segment lost 4 bases, leaving 2 bases of the junction unmatched. The germline V gene encodes CDR1 SGHVS and CDR2 FQNEAQ. The CDR3 sequence is 13 residues long.

Only a few counts were recorded for this clone. V gene TRBV7-2 combines with J gene TRBJ1-1, with D unresolved. Per germline, CDR1 SGHTA and CDR2 FQGNSA. The CDR3 sequence is 13 residues long. V was clipped by 1 base and J by 1 base, with 4 bases between them. The CDR3 here is CASSLVENTEAFF. In nucleotides, the CDR3 is TGTGCCAGCAGCTTAGTGGAGAACACTGAAGCTTTCTTT.

The chain links TRBV2 to TRBJ2-5; no firm D call. CDR3 size: 12 residues. Looked up from germline, CDR1 is SNHLY and CDR2 is FYNNEI. Trimming removed 3 bases from V and 4 bases from J, with 6 bases in between. DNA for the CDR3: TGTGCCAGCAGTGATTTTGGAGAGACCCAGTACTTC. Translation gives CASSDFGETQYF.

The sample holds a few counts of this clone. The chain uses TRBV10-2 and TRBJ2-1; 13 bases line up with TRBD2. Per germline, CDR1 WSHSY and CDR2 SAAADI. The CDR3 length is 19 residues. Losses at the gene ends were 6 bases for V and 0 bases for J; bases not matched to a gene: 11. DNA for the CDR3: TGCGCCAGCAGAAGGGGACTAGCGGGGTGGGGCAGCTCCTACAATGAGCAGTTCTTC. It is translated as CASRRGLAGWGSSYNEQFF.

In its sample, this clone was seen once. The CDR3 sequence is CASSEKGRAKNIQYF. DNA of the CDR3: TGTGCCAGCAGTGAAAAAGGCAGAGCCAAAAACATTCAGTACTTC. The chain recombines TRBV2 with TRBJ2-4; D unclear. Per germline, CDR1 SNHLY and CDR2 FYNNEI. The CDR3 consists of 15 residues. The V and J ends lost 2 bases and 0 bases respectively, with 8 bases between them. The full variable domain, its missing parts supplied by reference TRBV2 and TRBJ2-4, is EPEVTQTPSHQVTQMGQEVILRCVPISNHLYFYWYRQILGQKVEFLVSFYNNEISEKSEIFDDQFSVERPDGSNFTLKIRSTKLEDSAMYFCASSEKGRAKNIQYFGAGTRLSVL.

The V and J genes are TRBV27 and TRBJ1-3; 8 bases match TRBD1. The CDR3 consists of 14 residues. V gave up 3 bases and J gave up 4 bases; unmatched junction bases: 2. Germline CDR1 reads MNHEY; CDR2 reads SMNVEV (reference sequence). This chain's CDR3 is CASSLRQGGNTIYF. Here the CDR3 DNA reads TGTGCCAGCAGTTTGAGACAGGGGGGAAACACCATATATTTT.

Regarding this clone: Other DNA sequences in the sample encode the same CDR3. The CDR3 region is CASSESKGRGYEQYF. The CDR3 nucleotides read TGCGCCAGCAGTGAGTCGAAGGGCAGGGGGTACGAGCAGTACTTC. The chain is built from TRBV10-1 and TRBJ2-7; 7 nucleotides match TRBD1. The CDR3 runs 15 residues. The ends lost 0 bases at V and 4 bases at J; junction bases unmatched: 6. Germline V lookup: CDR1 WNHNN, CDR2 SYGVQD (reference sequence).

The V gene is TRBV18, the J gene TRBJ1-5; a possible D gene is TRBD1 (5 bases). Germline values: CDR1 KGHSH, CDR2 LQKENI. V lost 2 bases, J lost 9 bases, and 14 bases lay in between. The CDR3 extends over 14 amino acids. The CDR3 DNA sequence: TGTGCCAGCTCACCAGGGACGGGGGGATCGCCCCAGCATTTT. It translates to CASSPGTGGSPQHF.

This chain links TRBV29-1 with TRBJ1-2; maybe TRBD1 (5 bases). V shed 4 bases and J shed 6 bases, with 21 bases lying between them. The CDR3 covers 15 residues. Per germline, CDR1 SQVTM and CDR2 ANQGSEA. This CDR3 is CSVAQADWGKDGYTF. CDR3 in DNA: TGCAGCGTTGCCCAAGCGGACTGGGGGAAGGATGGCTACACCTTC.